This T cell receptor (beta chain) was recovered during a study of T cells after yellow fever vaccination. Trimming cost V 5 bases and J 1 base; bases outside gene matches: 4. CDR1 SGHRS and CDR2 YFSETQ come from the germline V gene. The CDR3 is 14 residues long. This clonotype was counted between two and nine times. TCRdb passed the 5' RACE reads through MiXCR, listing each CDR3 protein once. The sample has around 310,000 distinct CDR3 sequences; 8.7% are singletons. V and J are TRBV5-1 and TRBJ2-5; 8 bases line up with TRBD2. The sequence was obtained from a man between 18 and 29 years old who received the YFV17D yellow fever vaccine. The sample in question was PBMCs, obtained on the day of the first yellow fever vaccination. The CDR3 DNA follows: TGCGCCAGCAGAGGCGGGGGGTCCCAAGAGACCCAGTACTTC. Its translation is CASRGGGSQETQYF.